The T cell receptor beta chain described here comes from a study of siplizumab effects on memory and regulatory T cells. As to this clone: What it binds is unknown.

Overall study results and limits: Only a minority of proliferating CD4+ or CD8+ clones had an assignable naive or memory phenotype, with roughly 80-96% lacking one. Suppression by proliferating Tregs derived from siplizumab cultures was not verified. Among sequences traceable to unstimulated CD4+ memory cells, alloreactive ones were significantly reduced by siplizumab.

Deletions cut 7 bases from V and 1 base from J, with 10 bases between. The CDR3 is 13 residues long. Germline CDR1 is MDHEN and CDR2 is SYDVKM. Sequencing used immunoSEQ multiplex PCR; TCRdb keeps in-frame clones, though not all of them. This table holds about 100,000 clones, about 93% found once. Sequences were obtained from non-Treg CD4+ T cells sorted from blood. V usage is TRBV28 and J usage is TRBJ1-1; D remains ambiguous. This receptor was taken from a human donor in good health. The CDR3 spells CASTPGPNTEAFF. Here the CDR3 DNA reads TGTGCCAGCACCCCCGGCCCGAACACTGAAGCTTTCTTT. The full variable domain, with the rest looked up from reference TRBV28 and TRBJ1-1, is DVKVTQSSRYLVKRTGEKVFLECVQDMDHENMFWYRQDPGLGLRLIYFSYDVKMKEKGDIPEGYSVSREKKERFSLILESASTNQTSMYLCASTPGPNTEAFFGQGTRLTVV.